This T cell receptor (beta chain) was observed in a study of blood T cell repertoires in COVID-19. This CDR3 is 14 amino acids long. Trimming removed 5 bases at V and 1 base at J, with 9 bases between. Germline V gene sequence: CDR1 LNHDA, CDR2 SQIVND (reference sequence). Sequenced by immunoSEQ multiplex PCR; TCRdb stores in-frame clones only, minus some. The table has about 200,000 clones, approximately 85% seen once. The sequenced sample was PBMCs or T cells enriched from blood (not recorded which). The chain links TRBV19 to TRBJ1-3, with no clear D. This clonotype was obtained from a man aged 35 to 55 with acute COVID-19. The CDR3 DNA follows: TGTGCCAGTAGTCAGGCGCCTTCTGGAAACACCATATATTTT. It specifies CASSQAPSGNTIYF.